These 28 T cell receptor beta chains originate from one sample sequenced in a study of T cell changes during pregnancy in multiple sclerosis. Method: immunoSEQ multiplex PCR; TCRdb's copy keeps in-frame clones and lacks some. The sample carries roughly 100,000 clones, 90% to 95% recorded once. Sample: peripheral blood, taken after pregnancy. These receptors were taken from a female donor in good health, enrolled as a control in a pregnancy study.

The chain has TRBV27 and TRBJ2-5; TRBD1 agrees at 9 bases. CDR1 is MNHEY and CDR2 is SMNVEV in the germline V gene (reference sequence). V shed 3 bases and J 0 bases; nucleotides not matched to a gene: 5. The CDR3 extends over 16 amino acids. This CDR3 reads CASSFGGQGNQETQYF. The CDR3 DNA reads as TGTGCCAGCAGTTTCGGGGGACAGGGTAACCAAGAGACCCAGTACTTC.

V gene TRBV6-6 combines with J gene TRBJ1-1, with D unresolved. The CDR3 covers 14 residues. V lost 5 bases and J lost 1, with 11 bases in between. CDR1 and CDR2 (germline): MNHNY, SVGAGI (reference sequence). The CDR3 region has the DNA TGTGCCAGCAGTAGACGGGTGGGGAACACTGAAGCTTTCTTT. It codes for CASSRRVGNTEAFF.

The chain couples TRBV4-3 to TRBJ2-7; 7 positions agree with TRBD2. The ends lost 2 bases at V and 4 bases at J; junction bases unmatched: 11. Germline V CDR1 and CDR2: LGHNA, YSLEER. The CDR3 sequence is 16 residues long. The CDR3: CASSQHHSSGAYEQYF. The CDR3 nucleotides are TGCGCCAGCAGCCAACACCACTCTAGCGGAGCTTACGAGCAGTACTTC.

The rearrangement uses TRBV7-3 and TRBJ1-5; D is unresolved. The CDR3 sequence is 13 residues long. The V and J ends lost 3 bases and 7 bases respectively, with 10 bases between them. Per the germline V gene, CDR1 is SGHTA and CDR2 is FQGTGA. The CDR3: CASSLTGGQPQHF. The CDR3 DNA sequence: TGTGCCAGCAGCTTGACGGGCGGGCAGCCCCAGCATTTT. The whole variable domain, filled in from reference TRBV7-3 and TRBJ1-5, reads GAGVSQTPSNKVTEKGKYVELRCDPISGHTALYWYRQSLGQGPEFLIYFQGTGAADDSGLPNDRFFAVRPEGSVSTLKIQRTERGDSAVYLCASSLTGGQPQHFGDGTRLSIL.

The CDR3 region has the DNA TGTGCCAGCAGCTTGGACAGGGGGCGGTTTACTGAAGCTTTCTTT. Translated: CASSLDRGRFTEAFF. The gene calls are TRBV5-4 and TRBJ1-1, with 9 bases that match TRBD1. There are 15 residues in the CDR3. In germline, CDR1 is SGHNT, CDR2 YYREEE (reference sequence). Trimming at V came to 0 bases and at J to 5 bases, leaving 5 bases not matched to a gene. The whole variable domain, filled in from reference TRBV5-4 and TRBJ1-1, reads ETGVTQSPTHLIKTRGQQVTLRCSSQSGHNTVSWYQQALGQGPQFIFQYYREEENGRGNFPPRFSGLQFPNYSSELNVNALELDDSALYLCASSLDRGRFTEAFFGQGTRLTVV.

CDR3 sequence (DNA): TGTGCCAGCAGCCTACGACAAGGGGGCGTCGGAGCTTTCTTT. Protein: CASSLRQGGVGAFF. The chain joins TRBV5-6 to TRBJ1-1; TRBD1 agrees at 7 bases. This CDR3 comprises 14 residues. Germline V CDR1 and CDR2: SGHDT, YYEEEE. V dropped 4 bases and J dropped 10; count of bases not matched to a gene: 13.

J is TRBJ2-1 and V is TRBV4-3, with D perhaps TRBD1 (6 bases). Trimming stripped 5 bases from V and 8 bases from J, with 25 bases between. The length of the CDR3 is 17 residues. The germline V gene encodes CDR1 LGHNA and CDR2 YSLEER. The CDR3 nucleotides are TGCGCCAGCAGCTACGCGATTATTGGGGGCACTGGGTATGAGCAGTTCTTC. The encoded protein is CASSYAIIGGTGYEQFF.

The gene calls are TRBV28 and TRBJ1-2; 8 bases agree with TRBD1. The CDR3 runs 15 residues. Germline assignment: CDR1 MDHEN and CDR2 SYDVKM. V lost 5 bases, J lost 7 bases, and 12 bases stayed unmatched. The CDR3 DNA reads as TGTGCCAGCAGTCCAGGACAGGGTAGGATTATTGGCTACACCTTC. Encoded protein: CASSPGQGRIIGYTF.

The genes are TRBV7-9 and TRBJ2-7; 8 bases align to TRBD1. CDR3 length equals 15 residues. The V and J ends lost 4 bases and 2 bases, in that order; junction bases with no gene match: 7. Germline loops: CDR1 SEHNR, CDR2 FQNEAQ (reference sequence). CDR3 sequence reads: CASSSRDRSPYEQYF. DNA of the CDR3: TGTGCCAGCAGCTCCCGGGACAGGAGTCCCTACGAGCAGTACTTC.

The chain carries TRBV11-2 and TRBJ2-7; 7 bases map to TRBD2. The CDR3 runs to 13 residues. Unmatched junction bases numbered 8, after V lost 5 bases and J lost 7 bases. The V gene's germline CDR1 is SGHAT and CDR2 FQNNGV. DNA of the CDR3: TGTGCCAGCAGCCCCCGGACGGGGGGTGAGCAGTACTTC. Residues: CASSPRTGGEQYF.

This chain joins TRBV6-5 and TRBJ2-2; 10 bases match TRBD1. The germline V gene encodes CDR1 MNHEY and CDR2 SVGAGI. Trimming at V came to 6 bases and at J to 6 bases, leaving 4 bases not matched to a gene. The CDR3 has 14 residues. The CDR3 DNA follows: TGTGCCAGCAGCCGGGACAGGGGAGCCGGGGAGCTGTTTTTT. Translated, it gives CASSRDRGAGELFF.

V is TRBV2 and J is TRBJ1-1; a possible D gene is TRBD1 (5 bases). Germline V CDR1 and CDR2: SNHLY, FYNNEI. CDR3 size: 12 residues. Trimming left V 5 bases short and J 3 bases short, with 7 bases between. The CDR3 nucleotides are TGTGCCAGCAGTCGCAGGGACACTGAAGCTTTCTTT. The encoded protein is CASSRRDTEAFF.

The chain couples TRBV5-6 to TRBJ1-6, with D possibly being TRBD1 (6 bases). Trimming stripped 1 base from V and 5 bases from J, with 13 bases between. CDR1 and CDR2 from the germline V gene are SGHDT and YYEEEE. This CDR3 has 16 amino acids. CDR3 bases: TGTGCCAGCAGCTTGTCTCCGGGGACACATAATTCACCCCTCCACTTT. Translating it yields CASSLSPGTHNSPLHF.

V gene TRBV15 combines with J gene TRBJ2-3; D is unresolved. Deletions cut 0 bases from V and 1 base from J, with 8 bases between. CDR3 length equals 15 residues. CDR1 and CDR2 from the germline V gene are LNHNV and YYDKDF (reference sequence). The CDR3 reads CATSRDKEGTDTQYF. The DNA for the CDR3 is TGTGCCACCAGCAGAGATAAAGAGGGCACAGATACGCAGTATTTT.

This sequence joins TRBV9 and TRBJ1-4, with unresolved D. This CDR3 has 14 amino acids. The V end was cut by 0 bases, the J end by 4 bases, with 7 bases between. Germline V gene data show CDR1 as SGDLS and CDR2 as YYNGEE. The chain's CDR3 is CASSVDGLNEKLFF. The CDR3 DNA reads TGTGCCAGCAGCGTAGATGGCCTTAATGAAAAACTGTTTTTT.

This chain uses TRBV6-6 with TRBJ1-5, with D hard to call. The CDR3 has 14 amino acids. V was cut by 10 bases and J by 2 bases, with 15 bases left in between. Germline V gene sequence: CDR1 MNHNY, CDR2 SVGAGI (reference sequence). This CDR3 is CATEVREGNQPQHF. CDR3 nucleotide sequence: TGTGCCACCGAGGTTCGTGAAGGCAATCAGCCCCAGCATTTT.

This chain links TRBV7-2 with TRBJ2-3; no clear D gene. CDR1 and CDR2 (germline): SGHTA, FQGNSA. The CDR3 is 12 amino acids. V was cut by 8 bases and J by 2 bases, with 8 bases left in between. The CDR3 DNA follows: TGTGCCAGCGGCCTTCCCACAGATACGCAGTATTTT. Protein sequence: CASGLPTDTQYF.

The CDR3 DNA reads as TGTGCCAGCAGCGTAGGTGGCAGGATAGATACTGAAGCTTTCTTT. Amino acid sequence: CASSVGGRIDTEAFF. V is TRBV9 and J is TRBJ1-1; D is unclear. Germline CDR1 is SGDLS and CDR2 is YYNGEE. Deletions cut 0 bases from V and 5 bases from J, with 14 bases between. This CDR3 region has 15 residues.

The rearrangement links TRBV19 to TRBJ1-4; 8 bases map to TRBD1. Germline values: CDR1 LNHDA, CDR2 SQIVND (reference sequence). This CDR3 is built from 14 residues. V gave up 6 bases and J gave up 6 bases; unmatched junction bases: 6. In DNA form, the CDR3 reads TGTGCCAGTAGGAACAGGGGGAGGGATGAAAAACTGTTTTTT. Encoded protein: CASRNRGRDEKLFF.

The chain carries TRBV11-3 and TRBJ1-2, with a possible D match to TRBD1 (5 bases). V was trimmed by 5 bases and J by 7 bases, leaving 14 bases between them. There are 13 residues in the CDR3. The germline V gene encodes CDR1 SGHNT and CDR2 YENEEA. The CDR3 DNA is TGTGCCAGCAGCCGGGAGCAGGGAACTGGCTACACCTTC. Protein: CASSREQGTGYTF.

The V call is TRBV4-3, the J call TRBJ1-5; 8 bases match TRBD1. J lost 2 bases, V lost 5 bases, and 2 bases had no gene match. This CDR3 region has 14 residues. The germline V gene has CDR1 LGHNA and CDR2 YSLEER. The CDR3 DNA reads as TGCGCCAGCAGCTCGGACAGGGGCAATCAGCCCCAGCATTTT. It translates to CASSSDRGNQPQHF.

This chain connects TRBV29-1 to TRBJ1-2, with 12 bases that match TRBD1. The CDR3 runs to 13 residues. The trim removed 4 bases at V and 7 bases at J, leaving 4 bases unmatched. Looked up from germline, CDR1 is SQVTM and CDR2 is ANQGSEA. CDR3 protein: CSVGVGQGAGYTF. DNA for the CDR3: TGCAGCGTTGGAGTGGGACAGGGGGCTGGCTACACCTTC.

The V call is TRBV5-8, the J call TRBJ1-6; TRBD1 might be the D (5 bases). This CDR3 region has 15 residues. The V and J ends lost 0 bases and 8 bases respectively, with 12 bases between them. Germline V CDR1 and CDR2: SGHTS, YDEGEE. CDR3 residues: CASSLGGDLYSPLHF. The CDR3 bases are TGTGCCAGCAGCTTGGGCGGGGACCTTTATTCACCCCTCCACTTT.

The chain's CDR3 is CASSLIGTDTQYF. The CDR3 DNA reads as TGTGCCAGCAGCTTAATCGGCACAGATACGCAGTATTTT. The chain couples TRBV7-3 to TRBJ2-3, with unresolved D. Germline-derived CDR1 and CDR2 are SGHTA and FQGTGA. This CDR3 comprises 13 residues. Trimming left V 1 base short and J 1 base short, with 3 bases between.

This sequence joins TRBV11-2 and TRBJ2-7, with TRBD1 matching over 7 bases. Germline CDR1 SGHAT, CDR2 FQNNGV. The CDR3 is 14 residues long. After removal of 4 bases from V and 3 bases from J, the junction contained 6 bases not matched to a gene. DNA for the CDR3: TGTGCCAGCAGCTCCCGACAGGGAGTCTACGAGCAGTACTTC. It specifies CASSSRQGVYEQYF. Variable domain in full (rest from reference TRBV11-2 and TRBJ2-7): EAGVAQSPRYKIIEKRQSVAFWCNPISGHATLYWYQQILGQGPKLLIQFQNNGVVDDSQLPKDRFSAERLKGVDSTLKIQPAKLEDSAVYLCASSSRQGVYEQYFGPGTRLTVT.

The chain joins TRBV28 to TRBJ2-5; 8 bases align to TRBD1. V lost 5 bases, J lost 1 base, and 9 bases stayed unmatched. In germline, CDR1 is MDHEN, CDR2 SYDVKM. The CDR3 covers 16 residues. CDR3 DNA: TGTGCCAGCAGTGCAACAGGGACAGGTAGCCAAGAGACCCAGTACTTC. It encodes CASSATGTGSQETQYF.

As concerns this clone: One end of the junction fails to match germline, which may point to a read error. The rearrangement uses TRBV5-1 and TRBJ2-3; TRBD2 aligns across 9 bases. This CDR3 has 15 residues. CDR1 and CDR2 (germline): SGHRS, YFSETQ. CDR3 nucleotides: TGCGCCAGCAGCTTGGATAGTAGCGGGGGCACACCTCCCGATTTT. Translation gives CASSLDSSGGTPPDF.

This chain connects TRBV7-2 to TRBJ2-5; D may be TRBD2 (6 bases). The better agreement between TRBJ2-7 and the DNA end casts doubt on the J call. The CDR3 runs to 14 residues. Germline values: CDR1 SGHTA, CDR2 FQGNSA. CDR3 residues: CASSFGSRVYEQYF. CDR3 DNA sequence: TGTGCCAGCAGCTTCGGGAGCAGAGTCTACGAGCAGTACTTC.